This record covers a single T cell receptor beta chain. TCRdb reanalyzed the 5' RACE reads and collapses them to one entry per CDR3 protein, without DNA. The sample is made up of 90,000 to 110,000 distinct CDR3 sequences, and the top ten hold over 10% of it. This record belongs to a study of monozygotic twins with inflammatory bowel disease. This CDR3 spans 13 amino acids. CDR1 and CDR2 (germline): SGHRS, YFSETQ. The chain combines TRBV5-1 with TRBJ2-1. Sequencing input: blood. The receptor's source is a human donor with ulcerative colitis or Crohn's disease, or a healthy co-twin of an affected twin (not recorded which). CDR3: CASSLDRNYEQFF.